These 18 T cell receptor beta chains were sequenced from one sample in a study of cytomegalovirus exposure and HLA in healthy donors. Use of 60 Vbeta and 13 Jbeta primers characterized the PCR. Generated by immunoSEQ multiplex PCR, the TCRdb table keeps only in-frame clones and is missing some. The table records 85,000 to 120,000 clones, 63% of them present only once. Sequenced sample: PBMCs. The receptors were gathered from a human donor in good health.

The gene calls are TRBV2 and TRBJ2-2; D is ambiguous. V lost 9 bases to trimming and J lost 2 bases, with 16 bases between them. The CDR3 sequence is 15 residues long. Germline CDR1 is SNHLY and CDR2 is FYNNEI. Written as DNA, the CDR3 is TGTGCCAGTAGTTTCGAGACTCCCAACACCGGGGAGCTGTTTTTT. Amino acids: CASSFETPNTGELFF. Combining the CDR3 with reference TRBV2 and TRBJ2-2 gives the whole variable domain EPEVTQTPSHQVTQMGQEVILRCVPISNHLYFYWYRQILGQKVEFLVSFYNNEISEKSEIFDDQFSVERPDGSNFTLKIRSTKLEDSAMYFCASSFETPNTGELFFGEGSRLTVL.

Worth noting for this clone: The junction differs from germline at one of its ends, possibly a read error. This chain joins TRBV11-2 and TRBJ2-2; D possibly corresponds to TRBD2 (6 bases). The CDR3 runs 16 residues. Germline CDR1 is SGHAT and CDR2 is FQNNGV. DNA of the CDR3: TGTGCCGGCAGCCGGACGGGGGTCGGGAACACCGGGGAGCTGTTTTTT. Its translation is CAGSRTGVGNTGELFF.

V and J are TRBV10-3 and TRBJ2-5; 10 bases match TRBD2. Germline V gene sequence: CDR1 ENHRY, CDR2 SYGVKD. V lost 6 bases and J lost 2; bases outside the gene matches: 3. The CDR3 is 14 residues long. The CDR3 reads CAIRGTSAQETQYF. The CDR3 coding sequence is TGTGCCATCAGGGGGACTAGCGCTCAAGAGACCCAGTACTTC.

The CDR3 protein is CASSLGQDNSPLHF. The CDR3 nucleotides are TGTGCCAGCAGCCTGGGACAGGATAATTCACCCCTCCACTTT. The chain uses TRBV6-5 and TRBJ1-6; 8 bases agree with TRBD1. CDR3 size: 14 residues. Trimming took 6 bases from V and 5 from J; bases not matched to a gene: 3. The germline gives CDR1 MNHEY, CDR2 SVGAGI.

This chain links TRBV30 with TRBJ2-3; 9 bases match TRBD2. V lost 4 bases to trimming and J lost 4 bases; unmatched junction nucleotides: 3. Germline loops: CDR1 GTSNPN, CDR2 SVGIG (reference sequence). This CDR3 has 13 residues. The CDR3 is CAWTSGISDTQYF. The CDR3 nucleotides are TGTGCCTGGACTAGCGGGATTTCAGATACGCAGTATTTT.

The chain is built from TRBV18 and TRBJ2-7; D gene unclear. Germline-derived CDR1 and CDR2 are KGHSH and LQKENI. CDR3 length: 15 amino acids. Trimming cost V 6 bases and J 0 bases, with 15 bases left between them. The CDR3 nucleotides read TGTGCCAGCTCCGAGGTCGCATTTAGCTCCTACGAGCAGTACTTC. Translated: CASSEVAFSSYEQYF.

The chain joins TRBV7-9 to TRBJ1-2; 12 bases are shared with TRBD1. V trimming: 1 base; J trimming: 8 bases; junction bases outside the gene matches: 5. CDR1 is SEHNR and CDR2 is FQNEAQ in the germline V gene (reference sequence). This CDR3 contains 15 residues. CDR3 coding DNA: TGTGCCAGCAGCTTAGTAGGGACAGGGGGCGACGGCTACACCTTC. As protein: CASSLVGTGGDGYTF.

This clone was seen more than once but under ten times. The rearrangement links TRBV29-1 to TRBJ2-7; D may be TRBD2 (5 bases). Germline assignment: CDR1 SQVTM and CDR2 ANQGSEA. This CDR3 is 13 amino acids long. The V gene lost 4 bases and the J gene lost 2 bases, with 12 bases spanning the gap. The CDR3 loop is CSVGIREPYEQYF. As DNA, the CDR3 is TGCAGCGTTGGAATTAGGGAGCCCTACGAGCAGTACTTC.

The chain is built from TRBV5-4 and TRBJ1-2; D perhaps matches TRBD1 (5 bases). The CDR3 runs to 13 residues. CDR1 and CDR2 from the germline V gene are SGHNT and YYREEE (reference sequence). V lost 4 bases to trimming and J lost 5 bases, with 12 bases between them. The DNA of the CDR3 is TGTGCCAGCAGCCTCGAGACAGAATATGGCTACACCTTC. It specifies CASSLETEYGYTF.

This clone appeared once. CDR3 sequence: CASSHTTHLDTQYF. The DNA of the CDR3 is TGCGCCAGCAGCCACACGACTCACCTGGATACGCAGTATTTT. This chain connects TRBV5-1 to TRBJ2-3; unclear D gene. With 4 bases removed from V and 6 bases from J, the gap between germline ends came to 15 bases. This CDR3 is 14 amino acids long. The germline CDR1 and CDR2 sequences are SGHRS and YFSETQ.

V usage is TRBV28 and J usage is TRBJ1-2; 10 bases align to TRBD1. The CDR3 is made up of 14 amino acids. CDR1 is MDHEN, CDR2 SYDVKM, per germline. After removal of 3 bases from V and 6 bases from J, the junction contained 4 bases not matched to a gene. CDR3 region: CASSFDRGPDGYTF. DNA of the CDR3: TGTGCCAGCAGTTTTGACAGGGGGCCCGATGGCTACACCTTC.

The chain uses TRBV9 and TRBJ2-3; maybe TRBD2 (5 bases). The V and J ends lost 4 bases and 6 bases respectively, with 18 bases between them. This CDR3 comprises 15 residues. Germline values: CDR1 SGDLS, CDR2 YYNGEE. CDR3 loop: CASSLSSGGSDTQYF. CDR3 DNA: TGTGCCAGCAGCCTCAGTAGTGGAGGTAGTGATACGCAGTATTTT.

V gene TRBV29-1 combines with J gene TRBJ2-7; 12 nucleotides agree with TRBD1. The CDR3 extends over 16 amino acids. V was clipped by 1 base and J by 0 bases; unmatched bases: 4. Germline loops: CDR1 SQVTM, CDR2 ANQGSEA. This CDR3 is CSVEGGTGGISYEQYF. As DNA, the CDR3 is TGCAGCGTTGAAGGTGGGACAGGGGGCATCTCCTACGAGCAGTACTTC.

The V gene is TRBV30, the J gene TRBJ2-5, with a tentative D call TRBD2 (6 bases). The end of the DNA is better explained by TRBJ2-7, so the J call may be wrong. The germline gives CDR1 GTSNPN, CDR2 SVGIG (reference sequence). This CDR3 spans 16 amino acids. CDR3 DNA sequence: TGTGCCTGGAGTGTACTCTGGGACTCAACAAACTACGAGCAGTACTTC. Its translation is CAWSVLWDSTNYEQYF.

In this sample, this clone turned up a few times. The chain has TRBV5-5 and TRBJ2-5; 10 positions agree with TRBD2. The CDR3 runs 16 residues. Germline V gene lookup returns CDR1 SGHKS and CDR2 YYEKEE (reference sequence). V gave up 1 base and J gave up 3 bases; unmatched junction bases: 6. CDR3 amino acids: CASSLTSGEGEETQYF. CDR3 DNA: TGTGCCAGCAGCTTGACTAGCGGGGAGGGGGAAGAGACCCAGTACTTC.

The CDR3 is CASSPLPGGEAYEQYF. CDR3 in DNA: TGTGCCAGCTCACCACTCCCCGGGGGGGAGGCCTACGAGCAGTACTTC. This chain joins TRBV18 and TRBJ2-7; 8 bases align to TRBD2. This CDR3 has 16 residues. V lost 1 base to trimming and J lost 2 bases; unmatched junction nucleotides: 7. Germline lookup yields CDR1 KGHSH and CDR2 LQKENI.

On this clone: Since a far larger clone is one base different, this is likely a read error. V is TRBV15 and J is TRBJ2-7, with TRBD1 as a possible D gene (6 bases). Germline loops: CDR1 LNHNV, CDR2 YYDKDF (reference sequence). CDR3 length: 17 amino acids. Deletions cut 0 bases from V and 7 bases from J, with 22 bases between. DNA for the CDR3: TGTGCCACCAGCAGAGAGCGCGGAGCCGGGGCCCAGGGGGAGCAGTACTTC. It specifies CATSRERGAGAQGEQYF.

This clone showed up just a few times. This chain joins TRBV2 and TRBJ1-5; D call uncertain. This CDR3 has 12 residues. Trimming pared 7 bases from V and 4 bases from J, leaving 8 bases between. Germline CDR1 is SNHLY and CDR2 is FYNNEI. CDR3 amino acids: CASKEGNQPQHF. In DNA form, the CDR3 reads TGTGCCAGCAAGGAGGGTAATCAGCCCCAGCATTTT.